The 26 T cell receptor beta chains listed next were all sequenced from one sample in a study of control samples from healthy donors and cancer patients. This table comes from immunoSEQ multiplex PCR, and its TCRdb copy is limited to in-frame clones, with some not included. The sample comprises 95,000 to 150,000 clones, less than 90% of which are singletons, and around 1.8% rests with the top ten. The sample taken for sequencing was blood. All receptors derive from a man aged 18 to 30 in good health.

This chain uses TRBV29-1 with TRBJ2-7; D gene uncertain. The V gene's germline CDR1 is SQVTM and CDR2 ANQGSEA. The CDR3 extends over 13 amino acids. Trimming shortened V by 2 bases and J by 4 bases, and 12 bases separated the two germline ends. CDR3 nucleotides: TGCAGCGTTGAACATCCTGACGGGTACGAGCAGTACTTC. Its translation: CSVEHPDGYEQYF.

The J gene is TRBJ2-7, the V gene TRBV4-1; TRBD1 matches 11 bases. The length of the CDR3 is 15 residues. The germline CDR1 and CDR2 sequences are MGHRA and YSYEKL. J was trimmed by 4 bases and V by 1 base; bases with no gene match: 3. This CDR3 reads CASSQAGTGGYEQYF. As DNA, the CDR3 is TGCGCCAGCAGCCAAGCCGGGACAGGGGGTTACGAGCAGTACTTC.

V usage is TRBV18 and J usage is TRBJ2-7, with D perhaps TRBD1 or TRBD2 (5 bases each). CDR3 length: 14 residues. The germline V gene encodes CDR1 KGHSH and CDR2 LQKENI. Trimming removed 4 bases from V and 5 bases from J, with 15 bases in between. The CDR3 bases are TGTGCCAGCTCACGGGACCTAAAGGGCGACGAGCAGTACTTC. It specifies CASSRDLKGDEQYF.

The chain carries TRBV19 and TRBJ2-7; D not certain. From germline, CDR1 is LNHDA and CDR2 SQIVND (reference sequence). The germline V and J ends were trimmed by 5 bases and 3 bases, with 17 bases remaining between them. The CDR3 is 15 residues long. The CDR3 here is CASSSLRFGHYEQYF. The CDR3, as DNA: TGTGCCAGTAGTTCTCTAAGGTTTGGGCACTACGAGCAGTACTTC.

This rearrangement joins TRBV10-3 to TRBJ2-2; 8 positions agree with TRBD1. V shed 3 bases, J shed 3 bases, and the junction held 3 bases outside the gene matches. Germline CDR1 ENHRY, CDR2 SYGVKD. This CDR3 is built from 15 residues. CDR3 residues: CAISEVTGDTGELFF. As DNA, the CDR3 is TGTGCCATCAGTGAAGTGACAGGGGACACCGGGGAGCTGTTTTTT.

The chain uses TRBV29-1 and TRBJ2-3, with 7 nucleotides matching TRBD1. V trimming: 7 bases; J trimming: 4 bases; junction bases outside the gene matches: 11. This CDR3 comprises 14 residues. Germline lookup yields CDR1 SQVTM and CDR2 ANQGSEA. The CDR3 DNA follows: TGCAGCGGCTCCCGGGACAGTTTACCAGATACGCAGTATTTT. Translation: CSGSRDSLPDTQYF.

The chain combines TRBV6-5 with TRBJ2-6; 8 nucleotides match TRBD1. This CDR3 spans 16 amino acids. CDR1 MNHEY and CDR2 SVGAGI come from the germline V gene. V was clipped by 0 bases and J by 3 bases; unmatched bases: 1. CDR3 residues: CASSYSTGVGANVLTF. CDR3 in DNA: TGTGCCAGCAGTTACTCGACAGGGGTTGGGGCCAACGTCCTGACTTTC.

This clone showed up just a few times. This rearrangement joins TRBV7-3 to TRBJ2-1; the D gene is possibly TRBD2 (6 bases). The CDR3 contains 15 residues. V was trimmed by 1 base and J by 8 bases, leaving 15 bases between them. Germline lookup yields CDR1 SGHTA and CDR2 FQGTGA. CDR3 nucleotide sequence: TGTGCCAGCAGCTTAATGGCGGGACCCCCCCATGAGCAGTTCTTC. It encodes CASSLMAGPPHEQFF.

V and J are TRBV14 and TRBJ2-5; D may be TRBD1 or TRBD2 (6 bases each). The CDR3 loop spans 16 amino acids. Germline lookup yields CDR1 SGHDN and CDR2 FVKESK. The V gene lost 1 base and the J gene lost 5 bases, with 17 bases spanning the gap. CDR3 DNA sequence: TGTGCCAGCAGCCAAGGAGGGGGGAGTTTCTCGGAGACCCAGTACTTC. Its protein product is CASSQGGGSFSETQYF.

The chain combines TRBV29-1 with TRBJ2-3; TRBD2 is a possible D gene (5 bases). Deletions cut 4 bases from V and 1 base from J, with 12 bases between. CDR3 size: 14 residues. In germline, CDR1 is SQVTM, CDR2 ANQGSEA. The CDR3 nucleotides read TGCAGCGTTGCTCCTAGCAGACGCACAGATACGCAGTATTTT. It codes for CSVAPSRRTDTQYF.

This clone was picked up one time. The rearrangement joins TRBV11-2 to TRBJ2-1; D is possibly TRBD2 (6 bases). The CDR3 length is 14 residues. The V end lost 1 base, the J end lost 6 bases, and 10 bases lay between the germline ends. Germline CDR1 SGHAT, CDR2 FQNNGV. CDR3 sequence reads: CASSLGGTCNEQFF. The CDR3 DNA reads TGTGCCAGCAGCTTAGGCGGGACTTGCAATGAGCAGTTCTTC.

This clone was counted a single time. This chain links TRBV11-3 with TRBJ1-1; D not certain. CDR3 length: 13 residues. Deletions cut 2 bases from V and 1 base from J, with 5 bases between. Germline CDR1 and CDR2: SGHNT and YENEEA. The CDR3 region is CASSLRRNTEAFF. The CDR3 region has the DNA TGTGCCAGCAGCTTACGCAGGAACACTGAAGCTTTCTTT.

The J gene is TRBJ2-2, the V gene TRBV4-2; 12 nucleotides line up with TRBD2. The CDR3 contains 16 residues. The ends lost 0 bases at V and 6 bases at J; junction bases unmatched: 2. Germline CDR1 and CDR2: LGHNA and YNFKEQ. The CDR3 sequence: CASSQDLAGGPGELFF. The CDR3 coding sequence is TGTGCCAGCAGCCAAGATCTAGCGGGAGGGCCCGGGGAGCTGTTTTTT.

This rearrangement joins TRBV2 to TRBJ2-7; D not certain. V shed 6 bases and J shed 3 bases, with 15 bases lying between them. Looked up from germline, CDR1 is SNHLY and CDR2 is FYNNEI. The CDR3 is made up of 14 amino acids. Here the CDR3 DNA reads TGTGCCAGCAGAGCAGATGGGAAGCACTACGAGCAGTACTTC. Translated: CASRADGKHYEQYF.

Concerning this clone: A much larger clone sits a single nucleotide away, making a read error possible. The chain joins TRBV28 to TRBJ1-1; no clear D gene. Germline CDR1 MDHEN, CDR2 SYDVKM. The V end was cut by 5 bases, the J end by 1 base, with 2 bases between. The CDR3 extends over 11 amino acids. CDR3 in DNA: TGTGCCAGCAGTCAGAACACTGAAGCTTTCTTT. Amino acids: CASSQNTEAFF.

V gene TRBV9 combines with J gene TRBJ2-1, with 13 bases identical to TRBD2. After removal of 3 bases from V and 0 bases from J, the junction contained 9 bases not matched to a gene. The CDR3 totals 19 residues. CDR1 SGDLS and CDR2 YYNGEE come from the germline V gene. CDR3 sequence reads: CASSARLAGGQSSYNEQFF. The CDR3, as DNA: TGTGCCAGCAGCGCTAGACTAGCGGGAGGACAAAGCTCCTACAATGAGCAGTTCTTC.

This rearrangement joins TRBV29-1 to TRBJ1-1, with no clear D. V was cut by 7 bases and J by 2 bases, with 5 bases left in between. Germline CDR1 reads SQVTM; CDR2 reads ANQGSEA. The CDR3 covers 10 residues. Here the CDR3 reads CSGSNTEAFF. The CDR3 region has the DNA TGCAGCGGAAGTAACACTGAAGCTTTCTTT.

This sequence joins TRBV6-2 or TRBV6-3 and TRBJ2-7; D is ambiguous. The CDR3 contains 15 residues. Trimming took off 6 bases at V and 6 bases at J, with 21 bases between the two ends. Looked up from germline, CDR1 is MNHEY and CDR2 is SVGEGT. The CDR3 nucleotides are TGTGCCAGCAGCAGGCTGCCACTAAAACCCGCCGAGCAGTACTTC. As protein: CASSRLPLKPAEQYF.

This rearrangement joins TRBV6-1 to TRBJ1-5; D not resolved. V was cut by 1 base and J by 0 bases, with 7 bases left in between. Germline assignment: CDR1 MNHNS and CDR2 SASEGT. CDR3 length: 15 residues. The CDR3 nucleotides read TGTGCCAGCAGTGAAGATCTTAATAGCAATCAGCCCCAGCATTTT. Protein product: CASSEDLNSNQPQHF.

The gene calls are TRBV19 and TRBJ2-3; 7 bases fit TRBD2. V trimming: 9 bases; J trimming: 1 base; junction bases outside the gene matches: 10. This CDR3 is built from 15 residues. Germline lookup yields CDR1 LNHDA and CDR2 SQIVND (reference sequence). The CDR3 DNA sequence: TGTGCCAGCCAAGGAGGCGGGAGTCGCACAGATACGCAGTATTTT. Translated, it gives CASQGGGSRTDTQYF.

CDR3 sequence: CATKGGAVNEQFF. CDR3 DNA: TGTGCCACCAAAGGGGGCGCGGTGAATGAGCAGTTCTTC. The V call is TRBV10-3, the J call TRBJ2-1; 7 nucleotides agree with TRBD1. Looked up from germline, CDR1 is ENHRY and CDR2 is SYGVKD. The CDR3 loop spans 13 amino acids. Trimming took 10 bases from V and 7 from J; bases not matched to a gene: 10.

The rearrangement uses TRBV19 and TRBJ2-5; 12 bases align to TRBD1. In germline, CDR1 is LNHDA, CDR2 SQIVND (reference sequence). CDR3 length equals 15 residues. V trimming: 5 bases; J trimming: 10 bases; junction bases outside the gene matches: 11. This CDR3 reads CASSPPGQGAPGQYF. The CDR3 DNA sequence: TGTGCCAGTAGTCCCCCGGGACAGGGGGCGCCGGGCCAGTACTTC. The whole variable domain, filled in from reference TRBV19 and TRBJ2-5, reads DGGITQSPKYLFRKEGQNVTLSCEQNLNHDAMYWYRQDPGQGLRLIYYSQIVNDFQKGDIAEGYSVSREKKESFPLTVTSAQKNPTAFYLCASSPPGQGAPGQYFGPGTRLLVL.

The chain recombines TRBV6-2 or TRBV6-3 with TRBJ2-7, with unresolved D. Germline assignment: CDR1 MNHEY and CDR2 SVGEGT. This CDR3 region has 12 residues. Trimming took off 4 bases at V and 4 bases at J, with 8 bases between the two ends. The CDR3 nucleotides read TGTGCCAGCAGTTGGGGATTTTACGAGCAGTACTTC. The encoded protein is CASSWGFYEQYF.

V usage is TRBV7-6 and J usage is TRBJ2-7, with 8 bases identical to TRBD1. From germline, CDR1 is SGHVS and CDR2 FNYEAQ. The trim removed 2 bases at V and 5 bases at J, leaving 11 bases unmatched. This CDR3 region has 16 residues. CDR3 sequence (DNA): TGTGCCAGCAGCTTAAGTAAGGACAGGGCGTCCCACGAGCAGTACTTC. Protein sequence: CASSLSKDRASHEQYF.

The genes are TRBV19 and TRBJ1-1, with D tentatively TRBD1 (5 bases). CDR3 length: 16 amino acids. V was pared by 5 bases and J by 5 bases, with 21 bases between. Germline V gene lookup returns CDR1 LNHDA and CDR2 SQIVND (reference sequence). CDR3 bases: TGTGCCAGTAGTGTCGGGACTTACTGGGAGGGGACTGAAGCTTTCTTT. Protein product: CASSVGTYWEGTEAFF.

In its sample, this clone was seen once. The chain joins TRBV5-4 to TRBJ1-4; TRBD1 aligns across 11 bases. Germline loops: CDR1 SGHNT, CDR2 YYREEE (reference sequence). This CDR3 has 14 residues. V lost 5 bases to trimming and J lost 8 bases; unmatched junction nucleotides: 5. CDR3 sequence: CASSSGQGEEKLFF. CDR3 DNA sequence: TGTGCCAGCAGTTCGGGACAGGGGGAAGAAAAACTGTTTTTT.